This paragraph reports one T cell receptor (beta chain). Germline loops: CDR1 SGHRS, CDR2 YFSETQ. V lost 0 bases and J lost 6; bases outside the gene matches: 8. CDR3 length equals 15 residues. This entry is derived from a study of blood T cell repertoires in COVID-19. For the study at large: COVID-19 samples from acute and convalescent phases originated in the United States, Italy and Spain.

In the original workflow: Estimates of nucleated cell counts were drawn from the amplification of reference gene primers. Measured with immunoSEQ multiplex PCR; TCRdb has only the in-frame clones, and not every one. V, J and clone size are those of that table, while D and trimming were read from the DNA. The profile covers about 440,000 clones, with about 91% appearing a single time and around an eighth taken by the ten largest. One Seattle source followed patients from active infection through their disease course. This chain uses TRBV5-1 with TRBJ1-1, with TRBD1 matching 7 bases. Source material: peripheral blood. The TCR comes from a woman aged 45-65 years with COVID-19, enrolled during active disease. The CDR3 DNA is TGCGCCAGCAGCTTGGGTACAGGGGCGGACGCTGAAGCTTTCTTT. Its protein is CASSLGTGADAEAFF.